The clone carrying this T cell receptor beta chain was seen a handful of times. Its antigen is not known. MiXCR, applied by TCRdb to the reads, yields one record per CDR3 protein. The sample contains about 830,000 distinct CDR3 sequences, about 31% of which appear only once. The sample comes from a study of T cell repertoires in cytomegalovirus infection. V dropped 1 base and J dropped 3 bases, with 28 bases sitting between them. Per germline, CDR1 SEHNR and CDR2 FQNEAQ (reference sequence). CDR3 size: 21 residues. The chain joins TRBV7-9 to TRBJ2-1; either TRBD1 or TRBD2 may fit D (5 bases each). Sample: cultured CD8+ T cells from PBMCs, taken from culture after CMV antigen stimulation. This clonotype was sampled from a human donor in good health (CMV status not recorded). Some clones in this sample may be carry-over from other donors' samples. The CDR3 sequence: CASSLVGLGTEGLLYYNEQFF. The CDR3 nucleotides are TGTGCCAGCAGCTTAGTAGGTTTGGGGACCGAGGGTCTACTTTACTACAATGAGCAGTTCTTC.